Shown below are 21 T cell receptor beta chains from a single sample sequenced in a study of cytomegalovirus exposure and HLA in healthy donors. Vbeta (60) and Jbeta (13) primers were used in the PCR. The repertoire was sequenced with immunoSEQ multiplex PCR; TCRdb's copy has only in-frame clones and lacks some. Of around 130,000 clones listed, 80% were seen once; the top ten hold 1%. The sequenced material came from PBMCs. Receptors originate from a middle-aged man in good health and CMV-seronegative.

The gene calls are TRBV2 and TRBJ1-4; 7 nucleotides match TRBD1. From germline, CDR1 is SNHLY and CDR2 FYNNEI. This CDR3 is built from 14 residues. The ends lost 4 bases at V and 6 bases at J; junction bases unmatched: 5. DNA for the CDR3: TGTGCCAGCAGTGCCGGGCAGGGGGATGAAAAACTGTTTTTT. This sequence encodes CASSAGQGDEKLFF.

The rearrangement links TRBV7-2 to TRBJ1-2, with D unclear. The V gene lost 2 bases and the J gene lost 3 bases, with 7 bases spanning the gap. CDR1 is SGHTA, CDR2 FQGNSA, per germline. The CDR3 has 13 residues. The CDR3 reads CASSLSPDYGYTF. CDR3 in DNA: TGTGCCAGCAGCTTATCTCCCGACTATGGCTACACCTTC.

The V call is TRBV30, the J call TRBJ1-6; 9 bases align to TRBD1. The CDR3 loop spans 16 amino acids. CDR1 and CDR2 from the germline V gene are GTSNPN and SVGIG (reference sequence). Trimming at V came to 5 bases and at J to 10 bases, leaving 15 bases not matched to a gene. This CDR3 is CAWGYRDRAGRSPLHF. In DNA, the CDR3 is TGTGCCTGGGGTTACCGGGACAGGGCAGGGAGATCACCCCTCCACTTT.

V is TRBV28 and J is TRBJ1-5; 7 bases map to TRBD1. Germline trimming cut 3 bases from V and 6 bases from J; bases unmatched to any gene: 8. This CDR3 has 15 residues. CDR1 MDHEN and CDR2 SYDVKM come from the germline V gene. The CDR3: CASSFADRDSQPQHF. DNA of the CDR3: TGTGCCAGCAGTTTCGCCGACAGGGATAGTCAGCCCCAGCATTTT.

CDR3 amino acids: CASTTGNTEAFF. CDR3 sequence (DNA): TGTGCCAGCACCACAGGGAACACTGAAGCTTTCTTT. This chain uses TRBV2 with TRBJ1-1; TRBD1 is a possible D gene (5 bases). Germline V CDR1 and CDR2: SNHLY, FYNNEI. V lost 7 bases, J lost 1 base, and 7 bases lay in between. The CDR3 is made up of 12 amino acids.

In the case of this clone: At one boundary the junction diverges from the germline segment, which might be a read error. V and J are TRBV6-1 and TRBJ1-1; 9 nucleotides line up with TRBD1. The germline V gene has CDR1 MNHNS and CDR2 SASEGT. The CDR3 consists of 13 residues. CDR3 nucleotides: TGTGCCATCATGGGGATAAACAGGGGGCGTAGGGACTTT. It codes for CAIMGINRGRRDF.

This clone was counted only a few times. This chain joins TRBV28 and TRBJ1-2, with D tentatively TRBD1 (5 bases). The CDR3 has 14 residues. Trimming shortened V by 5 bases and J by 4 bases, and 14 bases separated the two germline ends. Germline CDR1 MDHEN, CDR2 SYDVKM. CDR3 protein: CASSGGTGFYGYTF. CDR3 nucleotide sequence: TGTGCCAGCAGTGGGGGGACGGGATTCTATGGCTACACCTTC.

The genes are TRBV5-4 and TRBJ2-5; tentative D call: TRBD1 (6 bases). The germline CDR1 and CDR2 sequences are SGHNT and YYREEE (reference sequence). The CDR3 extends over 14 amino acids. Trimming stripped 6 bases from V and 4 bases from J, with 16 bases between. In DNA, the CDR3 is TGTGCCAGCAACTTACAGGGCCCCGGAGAGACCCAGTACTTC. Residues: CASNLQGPGETQYF.

V usage is TRBV2 and J usage is TRBJ1-5; possibly TRBD1 for D (6 bases). In germline, CDR1 is SNHLY, CDR2 FYNNEI. V gave up 7 bases and J gave up 4 bases, with 14 bases separating them. The CDR3 is made up of 14 amino acids. The CDR3 nucleotides read TGTGCCAGCACCCGGTGGGGGCAAAATCAGCCCCAGCATTTT. Translating gives CASTRWGQNQPQHF.

On this clone: The same CDR3 arises from other DNA sequences in this sample as well. The rearrangement uses TRBV6-6 and TRBJ2-7, with a possible D match to TRBD2 (6 bases). The germline V gene encodes CDR1 MNHNY and CDR2 SVGAGI (reference sequence). This CDR3 region has 14 residues. V was clipped by 6 bases and J by 3 bases, with 15 bases between them. The CDR3: CASSPSGGSYEQYF. The CDR3 nucleotides read TGTGCCAGCAGCCCCAGTGGGGGGAGCTACGAGCAGTACTTC.

This clone was detected only a few times. This chain joins TRBV4-1 and TRBJ2-1, with D unresolved. Germline CDR1 reads MGHRA; CDR2 reads YSYEKL. V lost 4 bases to trimming and J lost 4 bases, with 11 bases between them. The CDR3 extends over 14 amino acids. The CDR3 bases are TGCGCCAGCAGCCCTACGACTGGGTACAATGAGCAGTTCTTC. Translating it yields CASSPTTGYNEQFF.

The rearrangement uses TRBV6-1 and TRBJ2-2; TRBD2 aligns across 8 bases. CDR1 and CDR2 from the germline V gene are MNHNS and SASEGT. J lost 4 bases, V lost 2 bases, and 12 bases had no gene match. The CDR3 extends over 18 amino acids. The CDR3 DNA follows: TGTGCCAGCAGTGAACGGCTGACGGGGGGGCCACGCACCGGGGAGCTGTTTTTT. Translating it yields CASSERLTGGPRTGELFF.

V gene TRBV2 combines with J gene TRBJ2-7; 9 bases fit TRBD2. CDR3 size: 15 residues. Germline V CDR1 and CDR2: SNHLY, FYNNEI. V lost 3 bases, J lost 4 bases, and 7 bases stayed unmatched. The CDR3 sequence is CASSELRGGLYEQYF. CDR3 DNA sequence: TGTGCCAGCAGTGAGTTGCGGGGGGGCCTATACGAGCAGTACTTC.

The gene calls are TRBV7-2 and TRBJ2-7; 7 nucleotides match TRBD1. The CDR3 is made up of 13 amino acids. Germline trimming cut 5 bases from V and 1 base from J; bases unmatched to any gene: 2. Germline V CDR1 and CDR2: SGHTA, FQGNSA. The CDR3 bases are TGTGCCAGCAGCATGGGACAGTCCTACGAGCAGTACTTC. Amino acid sequence: CASSMGQSYEQYF. Variable domain in full (rest from reference TRBV7-2 and TRBJ2-7): GAGVSQSPSNKVTEKGKDVELRCDPISGHTALYWYRQSLGQGLEFLIYFQGNSAPDKSGLPSDRFSAERTGGSVSTLTIQRTQQEDSAVYLCASSMGQSYEQYFGPGTRLTVT.

A few counts support this clone. The sample contains more than one DNA sequence encoding this CDR3. This chain connects TRBV18 to TRBJ2-7; 7 nucleotides agree with TRBD1. This CDR3 spans 12 amino acids. The junction had 1 base not matched to a gene; V was cut back by 3 bases and J by 5 bases. Germline V gene sequence: CDR1 KGHSH, CDR2 LQKENI. DNA of the CDR3: TGTGCCAGCTCACCCGGACAGGACGAGCAGTACTTC. Residues: CASSPGQDEQYF. Full variable domain (rest looked up from reference TRBV18 and TRBJ2-7): NAGVMQNPRHLVRRRGQEARLRCSPMKGHSHVYWYRQLPEEGLKFMVYLQKENIIDESGMPKERFSAEFPKEGPSILRIQQVVRGDSAAYFCASSPGQDEQYFGPGTRLTVT.

The chain recombines TRBV6-6 with TRBJ2-7; possibly TRBD2 for D (6 bases). Germline values: CDR1 MNHNY, CDR2 SVGAGI (reference sequence). Trimming shortened V by 0 bases and J by 2 bases, and 14 bases separated the two germline ends. The CDR3 has 16 amino acids. CDR3 region: CASSYSGGAPTYEQYF. The CDR3 DNA reads as TGTGCCAGCAGTTACTCTGGCGGGGCCCCAACCTACGAGCAGTACTTC.

The chain uses TRBV2 and TRBJ2-7, with 7 bases identical to TRBD1. V was clipped by 6 bases and J by 2 bases; unmatched bases: 7. Germline V CDR1 and CDR2: SNHLY, FYNNEI. There are 14 residues in the CDR3. CDR3 in amino acids: CASRPAGGPYEQYF. CDR3 bases: TGTGCCAGCAGGCCTGCAGGGGGTCCCTACGAGCAGTACTTC.

The rearrangement uses TRBV7-8 and TRBJ2-5; 10 bases match TRBD1. The CDR3 runs 15 residues. Per the germline V gene, CDR1 is SGHVS and CDR2 is FQNEAQ. Trimming took 3 bases from V and 2 from J; bases not matched to a gene: 3. CDR3 residues: CASSFGQGGQETQYF. The CDR3 nucleotides are TGTGCCAGCAGCTTCGGACAGGGGGGACAAGAGACCCAGTACTTC.

This rearrangement joins TRBV7-8 to TRBJ1-5, with D possibly being TRBD1 (5 bases). In germline, CDR1 is SGHVS, CDR2 FQNEAQ. V lost 0 bases and J lost 0, with 15 bases in between. The CDR3 consists of 18 residues. CDR3: CASSLALRGGHSNQPQHF. CDR3 bases: TGTGCCAGCAGCTTAGCGCTAAGGGGAGGGCATAGCAATCAGCCCCAGCATTTT. Full variable domain (rest looked up from reference TRBV7-8 and TRBJ1-5): GAGVSQSPRYKVAKRGQDVALRCDPISGHVSLFWYQQALGQGPEFLTYFQNEAQLDKSGLPSDRFFAERPEGSVSTLKIQRTQQEDSAVYLCASSLALRGGHSNQPQHFGDGTRLSIL.

The chain couples TRBV5-6 to TRBJ2-1; 8 bases are a match to TRBD2. CDR3 size: 17 residues. The germline V gene has CDR1 SGHDT and CDR2 YYEEEE. Trimming cost V 4 bases and J 9 bases; bases outside gene matches: 18. CDR3 nucleotides: TGTGCCAGCAGCACACCAGGATCCGGGACTAGTAACGTTGAGCAGTTCTTC. This sequence encodes CASSTPGSGTSNVEQFF.

This clone was seen a single time. This chain connects TRBV27 to TRBJ2-5; 10 bases map to TRBD1. The CDR3 totals 15 residues. Trimming cost V 3 bases and J 7 bases; bases outside gene matches: 8. Germline V gene data show CDR1 as MNHEY and CDR2 as SMNVEV (reference sequence). The CDR3 protein is CASSLTDRGRGTQYF. The CDR3 DNA is TGTGCCAGCAGTTTGACCGACAGGGGGCGGGGGACCCAGTACTTC.